This TCR beta chain is drawn from a study of T-cell reconstitution after alpha-beta-depleted transplantation in children. Regarding the study as a whole: Surviving recipient T cells and intrathymic progenitors accounted for some patients' high TCRbeta diversity at day 60.

This CDR3 spans 16 amino acids. Trimming took off 1 base at V and 4 bases at J, with 13 bases between the two ends. CDR1 is LGHNA and CDR2 is YSLEER in the germline V gene. TCRbeta library preparation incorporated unique molecular identifiers. A single record per CDR3 protein comes from TCRdb applying MiXCR to the PCR reads. The table lists about 27,000 distinct CDR3 sequences, 15% to 20% of them singletons. This clonotype was seen many times. Antigen specificity is unknown. The V and J genes are TRBV4-3 and TRBJ1-4; D possibly corresponds to TRBD1 (5 bases). This clonotype was sampled from a male patient aged 2-9 years who had a stem cell transplant for acute lymphoblastic leukemia, so the T cells may come from the graft donor. Specimen: PBMCs, mostly from graft donor cells, collected 60 days after TCRalphabeta/CD19-depleted stem cell transplant. The CDR3 protein is CASSQGLRDGNEKLFF. DNA for the CDR3: TGCGCCAGCAGCCAAGGCCTCCGGGACGGTAATGAAAAACTGTTTTTT.